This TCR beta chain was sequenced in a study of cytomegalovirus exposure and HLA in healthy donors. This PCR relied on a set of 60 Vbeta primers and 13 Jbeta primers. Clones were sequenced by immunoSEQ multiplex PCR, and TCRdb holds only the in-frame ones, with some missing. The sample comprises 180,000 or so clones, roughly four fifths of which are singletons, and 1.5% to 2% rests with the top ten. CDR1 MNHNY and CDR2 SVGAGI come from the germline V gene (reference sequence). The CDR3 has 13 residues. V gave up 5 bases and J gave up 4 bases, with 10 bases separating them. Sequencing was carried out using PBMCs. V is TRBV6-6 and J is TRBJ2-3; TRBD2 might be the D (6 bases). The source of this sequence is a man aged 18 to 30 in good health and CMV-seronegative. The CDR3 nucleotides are TGTGCCAGCAGTCAAACGGGGGCAGATACGCAGTATTTT. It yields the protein CASSQTGADTQYF.